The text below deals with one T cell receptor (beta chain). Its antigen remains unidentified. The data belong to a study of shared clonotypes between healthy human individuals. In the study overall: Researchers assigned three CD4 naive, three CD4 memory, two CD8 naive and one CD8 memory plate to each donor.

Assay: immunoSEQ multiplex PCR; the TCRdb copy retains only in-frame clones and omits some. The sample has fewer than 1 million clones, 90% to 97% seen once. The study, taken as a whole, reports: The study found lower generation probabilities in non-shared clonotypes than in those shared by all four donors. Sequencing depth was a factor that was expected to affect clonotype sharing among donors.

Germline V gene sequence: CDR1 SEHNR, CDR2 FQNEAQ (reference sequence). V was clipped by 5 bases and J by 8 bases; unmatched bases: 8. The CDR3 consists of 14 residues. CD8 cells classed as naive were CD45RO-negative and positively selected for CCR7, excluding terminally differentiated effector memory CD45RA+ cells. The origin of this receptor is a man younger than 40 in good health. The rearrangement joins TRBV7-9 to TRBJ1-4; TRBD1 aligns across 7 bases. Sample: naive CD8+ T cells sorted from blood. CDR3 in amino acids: CASSERQGGEKLFF. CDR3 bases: TGTGCCAGCAGCGAAAGACAGGGAGGCGAAAAACTGTTTTTT.